These 22 T cell receptor beta chains were sequenced from one sample in a study of OX40 agonist ivuxolimab in advanced cancers. Data came from immunoSEQ multiplex PCR; TCRdb stores just in-frame clones and leaves some out. The repertoire includes around 21,000 clones, approximately 82% of them detected once, and 9.5% to 12% sits in the top ten. This sample comprised CD4+ or CD8+ T cells sorted from blood, obtained in a trial of the OX40 agonist ivuxolimab. These receptors all come from an adult with an advanced solid tumor such as melanoma, head and neck, liver or kidney cancer.

This clone is medium-sized. The genes are TRBV7-9 and TRBJ2-1; 7 positions match TRBD2. Germline V gives CDR1 SEHNR, CDR2 FQNEAQ (reference sequence). V lost 5 bases to trimming and J lost 4 bases; unmatched junction nucleotides: 8. This CDR3 has 15 residues. CDR3 sequence (DNA): TGTGCCAGCAGCGTAAACGGGGGGAATTACAATGAGCAGTTCTTC. Translated: CASSVNGGNYNEQFF.

The chain couples TRBV10-3 to TRBJ2-1; 8 nucleotides match TRBD2. V dropped 9 bases and J dropped 3; count of bases not matched to a gene: 4. CDR3 length equals 13 residues. Germline V gives CDR1 ENHRY, CDR2 SYGVKD. DNA for the CDR3: TGTGCCATTACCGCGGGAGGCTACAATGAGCAGTTCTTC. This gives the protein CAITAGGYNEQFF.

The chain joins TRBV27 to TRBJ2-7; D is perhaps TRBD2 (6 bases). The CDR3 loop spans 13 amino acids. Germline lookup yields CDR1 MNHEY and CDR2 SMNVEV (reference sequence). V was shortened by 6 bases and J by 1 base, with 10 bases between the two germline ends. The CDR3 loop reads CASSATSSYEQYF. CDR3 sequence (DNA): TGTGCCAGCAGCGCGACTAGTTCCTACGAGCAGTACTTC.

The V and J genes are TRBV5-1 and TRBJ1-1, with 9 bases identical to TRBD1. The CDR3 extends over 16 amino acids. With V trimmed by 0 bases and J by 1 base, 4 bases remained unmatched. Per the germline V gene, CDR1 is SGHRS and CDR2 is YFSETQ. The CDR3 DNA reads TGCGCCAGCAGCTTGGTGGGGGGACAGGGGAACACTGAAGCTTTCTTT. It yields the protein CASSLVGGQGNTEAFF.

The chain is built from TRBV4-2 and TRBJ2-7; D might be TRBD1 or TRBD2, each matching 5 bases. This CDR3 has 14 residues. The germline gives CDR1 LGHNA, CDR2 YNFKEQ. V lost 2 bases and J 1 base, leaving 9 bases between the germline ends. CDR3 residues: CASSQYGGSYEQYF. CDR3 coding DNA: TGTGCCAGCAGCCAATATGGGGGATCCTACGAGCAGTACTTC.

This clone appeared once. V and J are TRBV19 and TRBJ2-3; TRBD2 matches 13 bases. Looked up from germline, CDR1 is LNHDA and CDR2 is SQIVND (reference sequence). CDR3 length equals 17 residues. V trimming: 6 bases; J trimming: 5 bases; junction bases outside the gene matches: 11. CDR3 amino acids: CASSNGLAGEVQDTQYF. Written as DNA, the CDR3 is TGTGCCAGTAGCAACGGACTAGCGGGGGAGGTCCAAGATACGCAGTATTTT.

This clone was picked up one time. The genes are TRBV5-1 and TRBJ2-1; 7 bases map to TRBD1. V lost 0 bases to trimming and J lost 4 bases; unmatched junction nucleotides: 4. The CDR3 has 15 amino acids. Germline V gives CDR1 SGHRS, CDR2 YFSETQ. DNA of the CDR3: TGCGCCAGCAGCTTGGGACAGGGCCCTTACAATGAGCAGTTCTTC. It encodes CASSLGQGPYNEQFF. The full variable domain, in which reference TRBV5-1 and TRBJ2-1 provide the parts outside the CDR3, is KAGVTQTPRYLIKTRGQQVTLSCSPISGHRSVSWYQQTPGQGLQFLFEYFSETQRNKGNFPGRFSGRQFSNSRSEMNVSTLELGDSALYLCASSLGQGPYNEQFFGPGTRLTVL.

This chain connects TRBV14 to TRBJ2-1; 9 nucleotides agree with TRBD2. The V gene's germline CDR1 is SGHDN and CDR2 FVKESK. The CDR3 runs to 19 residues. V trimming: 1 base; J trimming: 2 bases; junction bases outside the gene matches: 12. The CDR3 sequence is CASSQAGGQGGRAYNEQFF. CDR3 in DNA: TGTGCCAGCAGCCAAGCCGGGGGCCAGGGCGGGAGGGCCTACAATGAGCAGTTCTTC.

This chain links TRBV11-2 with TRBJ1-6; 7 nucleotides match TRBD1. Germline lookup yields CDR1 SGHAT and CDR2 FQNNGV. This CDR3 region has 14 residues. Trimming at V came to 4 bases and at J to 6 bases, leaving 3 bases not matched to a gene. CDR3 sequence (DNA): TGTGCCAGCAGCTCACAGGGGACTAATTCACCCCTCCACTTT. Its protein product is CASSSQGTNSPLHF.

This clone is medium-sized in the sample. V usage is TRBV6-5 and J usage is TRBJ1-2; D unclear. Trimming removed 9 bases at V and 6 bases at J, with 17 bases between. This CDR3 comprises 13 residues. Germline CDR1 is MNHEY and CDR2 is SVGAGI. CDR3 DNA: TGTGCCAGTACTTGGAGGGAGAGTGATGGCTACACCTTC. Amino acids: CASTWRESDGYTF.

This clone is labeled as medium-sized (0.01 to 0.1%). The chain links TRBV6-5 to TRBJ2-3; D might be TRBD2 (6 bases). This CDR3 is 15 amino acids long. Germline loops: CDR1 MNHEY, CDR2 SVGAGI. The V end lost 7 bases, the J end lost 6 bases, and 20 bases lay between the germline ends. The CDR3 region is CASNVAAGRLDTQYF. Written as DNA, the CDR3 is TGTGCCAGCAATGTAGCGGCGGGGCGGTTGGATACGCAGTATTTT.

The chain combines TRBV2 with TRBJ2-3; 7 bases agree with TRBD1. With V trimmed by 4 bases and J by 2 bases, 9 bases remained unmatched. The CDR3 is 16 residues long. Germline CDR1 SNHLY, CDR2 FYNNEI. Here the CDR3 reads CASSVGPDRITDTQYF. CDR3 DNA sequence: TGTGCCAGCAGTGTTGGTCCGGACAGGATCACAGATACGCAGTATTTT.

The V and J genes are TRBV11-2 and TRBJ2-1; D gene uncertain. V was shortened by 2 bases and J by 7 bases, with 6 bases between the two germline ends. The CDR3 has 12 residues. Looked up from germline, CDR1 is SGHAT and CDR2 is FQNNGV. This chain's CDR3 is CASSLTVNEQFF. The CDR3 DNA follows: TGTGCCAGCAGCTTAACGGTTAATGAGCAGTTCTTC. Full variable domain (missing parts from reference TRBV11-2 and TRBJ2-1): EAGVAQSPRYKIIEKRQSVAFWCNPISGHATLYWYQQILGQGPKLLIQFQNNGVVDDSQLPKDRFSAERLKGVDSTLKIQPAKLEDSAVYLCASSLTVNEQFFGPGTRLTVL.

The chain recombines TRBV5-8 with TRBJ2-1, with TRBD2 matching over 7 bases. The CDR3 is made up of 16 amino acids. From germline, CDR1 is SGHTS and CDR2 YDEGEE. V shed 0 bases and J 3 bases; nucleotides not matched to a gene: 6. Written as DNA, the CDR3 is TGTGCCAGCAGCTTGGTCGGTACTAGCGTCTACAATGAGCAGTTCTTC. This translates into CASSLVGTSVYNEQFF.

This clone has more than one count but fewer than ten. V usage is TRBV7-9 and J usage is TRBJ1-2; maybe TRBD1 (6 bases). Germline lookup yields CDR1 SEHNR and CDR2 FQNEAQ (reference sequence). This CDR3 has 16 amino acids. Trimming took 10 bases from V and 3 from J, leaving 24 bases between them. The CDR3 DNA reads TGTGCCACCGACAAACCTACGGGGGCCCATTACTATGGCTACACCTTC. Amino acids: CATDKPTGAHYYGYTF.

The chain uses TRBV7-2 and TRBJ2-7; 8 bases match TRBD1. The J segment lost 4 bases and the V segment lost 1 base, leaving 3 bases of the junction unmatched. This CDR3 region has 14 residues. Germline V lookup: CDR1 SGHTA, CDR2 FQGNSA. The CDR3 here is CASSLGQGAYEQYF. The CDR3 DNA follows: TGTGCCAGCAGCTTAGGCCAGGGGGCATACGAGCAGTACTTC.

The genes are TRBV5-1 and TRBJ2-6, with no clear D. The CDR3 is 14 amino acids. Trimming took off 2 bases at V and 0 bases at J, with 3 bases between the two ends. Germline V CDR1 and CDR2: SGHRS, YFSETQ. The CDR3 loop reads CASSLYSGANVLTF. CDR3 sequence (DNA): TGCGCCAGCAGCTTATACTCTGGGGCCAACGTCCTGACTTTC.

The rearrangement joins TRBV4-1 to TRBJ1-5, with D uncertain. Per germline, CDR1 MGHRA and CDR2 YSYEKL. Trimming left V 0 bases short and J 0 bases short, with 6 bases between. This CDR3 is 15 amino acids long. For the CDR3, the DNA is TGCGCCAGCAGCCAAGATGGGAATAGCAATCAGCCCCAGCATTTT. Translation: CASSQDGNSNQPQHF.

This chain connects TRBV27 to TRBJ2-1; D is perhaps TRBD1 or TRBD2 (6 bases each). Trimming took 5 bases from V and 8 from J, leaving 19 bases between them. Per the germline V gene, CDR1 is MNHEY and CDR2 is SMNVEV (reference sequence). This CDR3 comprises 15 residues. Here the CDR3 reads CASSLPAGRGDEQFF. As DNA, the CDR3 is TGTGCCAGCAGTCTCCCCGCTGGTAGGGGGGATGAGCAGTTCTTC.

This chain connects TRBV6-9 to TRBJ2-4; D not resolved. Trimming cost V 2 bases and J 1 base, with 9 bases left between them. This CDR3 region has 15 residues. Germline V gives CDR1 MNHGY, CDR2 SVAAGI. The CDR3 DNA follows: TGTGCCAGCAGTTATCCGATGGTTGCCAAAAACATTCAGTACTTC. Residues: CASSYPMVAKNIQYF.

In its sample, this clone was seen a few times. V and J are TRBV9 and TRBJ2-7, with D perhaps given as TRBD1 or TRBD2 (5 bases each). In germline, CDR1 is SGDLS, CDR2 YYNGEE. V lost 0 bases to trimming and J lost 3 bases, with 10 bases between them. The CDR3 extends over 14 amino acids. CDR3 DNA: TGTGCCAGCAGCGTAGGAGGGGCTAACTACGAGCAGTACTTC. Translated, it gives CASSVGGANYEQYF.

V is TRBV2 and J is TRBJ2-7, with 8 bases fitting TRBD1. The CDR3 has 13 amino acids. The germline V gene encodes CDR1 SNHLY and CDR2 FYNNEI. J gave up 7 bases and V 7 bases, and 9 bases lay outside the gene matches. The CDR3 DNA is TGTGCCAGCAACCCAGGGGGCGAGTTAGAGCAGTACTTC. Its protein is CASNPGGELEQYF.